This T cell receptor (beta chain) was captured by sequencing in a study of tumor-infiltrating lymphocytes in primary liver carcinoma. V trimming: 4 bases; J trimming: 1 base; junction bases outside the gene matches: 12. The CDR3 runs to 17 residues. Germline CDR1 is SGHRS and CDR2 is YFSETQ. The template, 500 ng total RNA, yielded TCR beta cDNA made with a constant-region primer. Slightly modified ARM-PCR served as the procedure for the TCR beta libraries. These libraries came from three rounds of nested multiplex PCR. In the first two PCR rounds, TRBV1-TRBV30 forward primers were paired with a C-beta reverse primer, and each round lasted approximately 10 cycles. TCRdb processed the multiplex PCR reads anew with MiXCR; each CDR3 protein has one entry. The table includes approximately 300,000 distinct CDR3 sequences, roughly two thirds detected once. Germline DNA was also extracted, and blood RNA was taken from unsorted whole blood.

This sequence originates from a man aged 40-55 years with primary liver carcinoma and hepatitis B virus infection. Source material: peripheral blood. This chain uses TRBV5-1 with TRBJ2-3; 7 positions agree with TRBD2. The CDR3 sequence is CASSRTPGLSGTDTQYF. For the CDR3, the DNA is TGCGCCAGCAGCAGGACTCCGGGACTATCGGGCACAGATACGCAGTATTTT. The full variable domain, completed using reference TRBV5-1 and TRBJ2-3, is KAGVTQTPRYLIKTRGQQVTLSCSPISGHRSVSWYQQTPGQGLQFLFEYFSETQRNKGNFPGRFSGRQFSNSRSEMNVSTLELGDSALYLCASSRTPGLSGTDTQYFGPGTRLTVL.